This TCR beta chain was found in a study of blood T cells in healthy people across ages. The study, taken as a whole, reports: It was the long-lived donors that had more naive CD4+ cells and higher diversity than aged donors. When one million T cells were used, diversity estimates were thought to be underestimates.

The ends lost 1 base at V and 2 bases at J; junction bases unmatched: 8. Germline lookup yields CDR1 DFQATT and CDR2 SNEGSKA (reference sequence). This CDR3 comprises 16 residues. As concerns this clonotype: Its antigen is still unknown.

The use of a sample-barcoded 5' primer and a J-beta primer mix characterized a second PCR of roughly 6 to 11 cycles. From the 5' RACE reads, TCRdb called clonotypes with MiXCR, one entry per CDR3 protein. The data hold roughly 550,000 distinct CDR3 sequences, with 20% to 30% observed a single time. This sample also appeared in a second study, on T cells of mothers and their children. That source reports: An overlap that was slightly higher, though non-significant, was seen in related mother-child pairs versus unrelated pairs.

The receptor was derived from a boy younger than 18 in good health. The chain carries TRBV20-1 and TRBJ1-5, with 7 bases fitting TRBD1. The sample was blood. Here the CDR3 DNA reads TGCAGTGCTAGAGCAGGGGGTAGGGGGGGCAATCAGCCCCAGCATTTT. This codes for CSARAGGRGGNQPQHF.